The 15 T cell receptor beta chains in this list originate from one sample, sequenced in a study of neurological immune-mediated disorders. TCRdb redid the calling of the 5' RACE reads with MiXCR, one entry per CDR3 protein. The table includes some 30,000 distinct CDR3 sequences, about 6% detected once. The sequenced material came from CD4+ T cells from blood. These receptors came from a woman aged 50 to 60 in good health.

This clonotype has a count of ten or more. The chain uses TRBV7-9 and TRBJ2-7; the D is unclear. The CDR3 spans 15 residues. The V and J ends lost 1 base and 1 base respectively, with 11 bases between them. Germline CDR1 is SEHNR and CDR2 is FQNEAQ (reference sequence). The CDR3 DNA sequence: TGTGCCAGCAGCTTAGGGCAGGATAATTCCTACGAGCAGTACTTC. Protein: CASSLGQDNSYEQYF. Using reference TRBV7-9 and TRBJ2-7 for the parts outside the CDR3, the full variable domain is DTGVSQNPRHKITKRGQNVTFRCDPISEHNRLYWYRQTLGQGPEFLTYFQNEAQLEKSRLLSDRFSAERPKGSFSTLEIQRTEQGDSAMYLCASSLGQDNSYEQYFGPGTRLTVT.

In this sample, this clonotype turned up many times. This chain links TRBV7-9 with TRBJ1-2, with 9 positions matching TRBD1. CDR1 is SEHNR, CDR2 FQNEAQ, per germline (reference sequence). With V trimmed by 3 bases and J by 2 bases, 1 base remained unmatched. The CDR3 spans 14 residues. CDR3 loop: CASSFGQGNYGYTF. The CDR3 region has the DNA TGTGCCAGCAGCTTCGGACAGGGGAACTATGGCTACACCTTC.

This clonotype was seen many times. The V and J genes are TRBV20-1 and TRBJ2-7, with 7 positions matching TRBD2. Germline trimming cut 2 bases from V and 0 bases from J; bases unmatched to any gene: 7. There are 15 residues in the CDR3. CDR1 and CDR2 (germline): DFQATT, SNEGSKA (reference sequence). The CDR3 sequence is CSARTLALSSYEQYF. The CDR3 DNA is TGCAGTGCTAGAACACTAGCGTTGAGCTCCTACGAGCAGTACTTC.

There are many counts of this clonotype. The chain couples TRBV20-1 to TRBJ1-2, with D possibly TRBD1 on 6 matching bases. V lost 0 bases and J 4 bases, leaving 12 bases between the germline ends. CDR1 and CDR2 from the germline V gene are DFQATT and SNEGSKA (reference sequence). The CDR3 length is 14 residues. CDR3 DNA sequence: TGCAGTGCTAGAGATTGGAGGGGGGGCTATGGCTACACCTTC. This sequence encodes CSARDWRGGYGYTF.

Many counts were recorded for this clonotype. The rearrangement uses TRBV9 and TRBJ2-1, with TRBD2 identical over 8 bases. Per the germline V gene, CDR1 is SGDLS and CDR2 is YYNGEE. The CDR3 length is 18 residues. V shed 3 bases and J 4 bases; nucleotides not matched to a gene: 15. CDR3 sequence reads: CASSAGKRLARAYNEQFF. The CDR3 DNA sequence: TGTGCCAGCAGCGCCGGGAAAAGACTAGCGAGAGCTTACAATGAGCAGTTCTTC.

This clonotype occurred many times. The chain has TRBV5-5 and TRBJ1-1; TRBD1 aligns across 7 bases. Germline CDR1 SGHKS, CDR2 YYEKEE (reference sequence). The trim removed 5 bases at V and 6 bases at J, leaving 10 bases unmatched. The CDR3 has 14 amino acids. As DNA, the CDR3 is TGTGCCAGCAGTAAACCGGGACAGCCATCTGAAGCTTTCTTT. Its translation is CASSKPGQPSEAFF.

Ten or more counts support this clonotype. The chain couples TRBV27 to TRBJ1-1; the match to TRBD1 covers 7 bases. Germline V gene sequence: CDR1 MNHEY, CDR2 SMNVEV (reference sequence). The CDR3 loop spans 15 amino acids. V lost 7 bases and J lost 1; bases outside the gene matches: 9. CDR3 protein: CASILRYRGNTEAFF. The CDR3 DNA reads TGTGCCAGCATATTGAGATACAGGGGGAACACTGAAGCTTTCTTT.

The table lists this clonotype with many counts. The chain joins TRBV20-1 to TRBJ1-5, with D perhaps TRBD1 (5 bases). CDR1 and CDR2 (germline): DFQATT, SNEGSKA (reference sequence). The CDR3 sequence is 13 residues long. V was shortened by 7 bases and J by 7 bases, with 17 bases between the two germline ends. The CDR3 is CSGAQGVRQPQHF. The DNA of the CDR3 is TGCAGTGGGGCCCAGGGTGTCCGCCAGCCCCAGCATTTT.

This clonotype was counted at least ten times. The chain recombines TRBV7-2 with TRBJ2-7; the D call may be TRBD1 or TRBD2 (5 bases each). V was pared by 2 bases and J by 4 bases, with 24 bases between. The germline CDR1 and CDR2 sequences are SGHTA and FQGNSA. The CDR3 is made up of 18 amino acids. CDR3 in DNA: TGTGCCAGCAGCTTAAGGAGACGAGGGGAACAAGAGAGGTACGAGCAGTACTTC. Translated: CASSLRRRGEQERYEQYF.

This clonotype was detected ten times or more. The chain joins TRBV20-1 to TRBJ1-5; D ambiguous. Trimming stripped 0 bases from V and 9 bases from J, with 9 bases between. The CDR3 length is 12 residues. CDR1 is DFQATT, CDR2 SNEGSKA, per germline (reference sequence). CDR3 loop: CSARDRWVPQHF. The CDR3 DNA sequence: TGCAGTGCTAGAGATAGGTGGGTGCCCCAGCATTTT.

The rearrangement links TRBV28 to TRBJ2-1; tentatively, D is TRBD2 (6 bases). This CDR3 contains 15 residues. The germline V and J ends were trimmed by 6 bases and 5 bases, with 17 bases remaining between them. Per the germline V gene, CDR1 is MDHEN and CDR2 is SYDVKM. In DNA, the CDR3 is TGTGCCAGCAGCGAGAGCGGGTCCCGAAACAATGAGCAGTTCTTC. The encoded protein is CASSESGSRNNEQFF.

The J gene is TRBJ2-7, the V gene TRBV28; the match to TRBD1 covers 11 bases. CDR3 length: 16 amino acids. Germline trimming cut 6 bases from V and 4 bases from J; bases unmatched to any gene: 11. CDR1 is MDHEN and CDR2 is SYDVKM in the germline V gene. DNA for the CDR3: TGTGCCAGCAGGTCTCCGCCGGGACAGGGGGGTTACGAGCAGTACTTC. The encoded protein is CASRSPPGQGGYEQYF.

This clonotype was seen many times. The CDR3 DNA sequence: TGTGCCAGCAGTCACGGGACAGGGAAGTACCAAGAGACCCAGTACTTC. Protein product: CASSHGTGKYQETQYF. V is TRBV6-5 and J is TRBJ2-5, with 9 bases that match TRBD1. With V trimmed by 5 bases and J by 0 bases, 7 bases remained unmatched. The CDR3 runs 16 residues. CDR1 and CDR2 (germline): MNHEY, SVGAGI.

This clonotype occurred many times. The chain recombines TRBV20-1 with TRBJ2-3; D is perhaps TRBD2 (5 bases). The CDR3 sequence is 15 residues long. The ends were cut back, 2 bases at V and 2 bases at J, with 14 bases in the middle. In germline, CDR1 is DFQATT, CDR2 SNEGSKA (reference sequence). The CDR3 bases are TGCAGTGCTAGAAATAGCGCGACCTCCACAGATACGCAGTATTTT. Its translation: CSARNSATSTDTQYF.

This clonotype was observed at least ten times. V usage is TRBV5-5 and J usage is TRBJ2-1; D tentatively fits TRBD1 or TRBD2 (5 bases each). The CDR3 has 12 residues. Trimming stripped 1 base from V and 9 bases from J, with 8 bases between. Germline V CDR1 and CDR2: SGHKS, YYEKEE (reference sequence). The CDR3 bases are TGTGCCAGCAGCTTGTGGGGGAGTGAGCAGTTCTTC. Protein sequence: CASSLWGSEQFF.